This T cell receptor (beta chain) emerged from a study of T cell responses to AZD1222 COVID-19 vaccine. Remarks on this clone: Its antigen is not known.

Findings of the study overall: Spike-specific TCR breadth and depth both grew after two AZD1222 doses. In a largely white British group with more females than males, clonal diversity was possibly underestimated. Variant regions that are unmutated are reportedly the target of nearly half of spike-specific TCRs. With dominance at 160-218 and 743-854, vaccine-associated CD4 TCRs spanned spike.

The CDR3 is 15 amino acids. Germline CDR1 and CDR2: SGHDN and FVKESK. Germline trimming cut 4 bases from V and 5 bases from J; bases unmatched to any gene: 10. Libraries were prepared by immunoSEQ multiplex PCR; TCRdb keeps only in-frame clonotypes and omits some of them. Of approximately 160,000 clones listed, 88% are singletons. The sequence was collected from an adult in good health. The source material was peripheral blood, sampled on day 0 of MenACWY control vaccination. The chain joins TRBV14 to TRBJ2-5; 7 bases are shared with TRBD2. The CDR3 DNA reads TGTGCCAGCAGCCGCACGGGCAGGGAGGGGGAGACCCAGTACTTC. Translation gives CASSRTGREGETQYF.